Sequencing of this TCR beta chain was carried out in a study of T cells in localized non-small cell lung cancer (dated by TCRdb to the early 2020s). Study-wide context: The study examined T cell repertoires in a few hundred patients with early-stage NSCLC and compared tumors with uninvolved tumor-adjacent lungs. The cohort comprised 236 treatment-naïve NSCLC patients with resected, localized lung tumors. NSCLC patients had a mean age of approximately 70 years, and fewer than 150 were male and 107 female.

At diagnosis, tumor, uninvolved tumor-adjacent lung and peripheral blood were collected and then preserved as a mix of FFPE and fresh-frozen material. For TCR repertoire profiling, blood samples were analyzed as peripheral blood mononuclear cells. TCR beta CDR3 regions were sequenced from DNA using the immunoSEQ Assay. Concerning the study's data processing: T cell density was computed as TCR beta template counts normalized to usable DNA estimated by amplifying housekeeping genes. Using the preseqR package, richness was estimated by extrapolating to 120,000 templates for tissue samples and 400,000 templates for PBMC samples. Clonality was defined by subtracting Pielou's evenness from one. Tissue-enriched TCRs were identified by differential abundance testing using productive amino-acid clonotypes, minimum total count 5 and alpha 0.1. The Jaccard Index and the Morisita Overlap Index were used to measure how much the repertoires overlapped between compartments. GLIPH grouped TCR beta CDR3s together with public tetramer-defined viral CDR3s, and a viral motif had to include at least three viral sequences and show V-gene enrichment. TCRdb carries this immuneACCESS record with in-frame sequences only. Its versions omit some clonotypes, under half of them owing to an unresolved V gene in the studies checked, with the rest unexplained. D and trimming come from the DNA, and the V and J calls and clone size come from that table. The sample includes 25,000 to 30,000 clones, with about 80% observed a single time. The ten top clones hold roughly 4.8% of the sample.

CDR3 length: 15 amino acids, cysteine to phenylalanine. This entry keeps only the CDR3 DNA: 45 bases, framed from base 1. The V end loses 3 bases and the J end loses 2 bases, and a stretch of 12 bases separates them. CDR1 and CDR2 (MDHEN, SYDVKM) derive from the germline V gene. What the authors observed across the whole study: Because the study design was exploratory, TCR variables were selected using unadjusted p-values without false-discovery rate correction. Uninvolved tumor-adjacent lung showed the highest T cell clonality, higher than tumor, which suggests more focused antigenic responses in the adjacent lung. Multi-region tumor sequencing was not performed, so intratumor heterogeneity could not be excluded. Longer overall survival was associated with higher blood T cell density, whereas shorter survival was associated with higher adjacent-lung clonality. A median of about 53 of the top 100 tumor clones were detected in paired uninvolved adjacent lung, and under 30 of these tumor clones were also found among the top 100 clones of the paired uninvolved adjacent lung.

About this clone: What this receptor recognizes is not known. Per-base qualities were not stored, and no clone one base away is much larger.

Specimen: peripheral blood mononuclear cells, collected before any cancer treatment. This clonotype was sampled from a man aged 35-75 years with stage III lung adenocarcinoma. The chain couples TRBV28 to TRBJ2-3; the D gene is perhaps TRBD1, on 5 matching bases. CDR3 reads: CASSLELGPTDTQYF. Here is the DNA: TGTGCCAGCAGTTTGGAGCTGGGGCCCACAGATACGCAGTATTTT.